This entry lists 15 T cell receptor beta chains sequenced from one sample in a study of STAT5B mutations in CD4+ large granular lymphocyte leukemia. The repertoire was sequenced with immunoSEQ multiplex PCR; TCRdb's copy has only in-frame clones and lacks some. The table records roughly 40,000 clones, 70% to 85% of them present only once. The sequencing sample was made of CD4+ T cells from blood buffy coats. These receptors were obtained from a human donor in good health.

This clone was seen only a few times. The chain has TRBV10-3 and TRBJ1-6; 7 nucleotides align to TRBD1. J lost 5 bases, V lost 0 bases, and 10 bases had no gene match. Germline CDR1 ENHRY, CDR2 SYGVKD. CDR3 size: 18 residues. CDR3 protein: CAISESVGQGGDNSPLHF. CDR3 sequence (DNA): TGTGCCATCAGTGAGTCAGTCGGCCAGGGGGGAGATAATTCACCCCTCCACTTT.

The sample holds a few counts of this clone. The chain links TRBV11-3 to TRBJ2-3; 9 bases are a match to TRBD1. Looked up from germline, CDR1 is SGHNT and CDR2 is YENEEA. The CDR3 is 18 residues long. V lost 5 bases, J lost 3 bases, and 15 bases stayed unmatched. CDR3 nucleotide sequence: TGTGCCAGCAGCCCAGGGACAGGGAGGGGTATGAATACAGATACGCAGTATTTT. Its protein product is CASSPGTGRGMNTDTQYF.

The chain combines TRBV11-2 with TRBJ2-3; D gene ambiguous. V lost 7 bases, J lost 1 base, and 9 bases lay in between. The CDR3 is 13 residues long. Per germline, CDR1 SGHAT and CDR2 FQNNGV. CDR3 region: CASTPRRTDTQYF. CDR3 DNA sequence: TGTGCCAGCACCCCGCGACGCACAGATACGCAGTATTTT. The full variable domain, in which reference TRBV11-2 and TRBJ2-3 provide the parts outside the CDR3, is EAGVAQSPRYKIIEKRQSVAFWCNPISGHATLYWYQQILGQGPKLLIQFQNNGVVDDSQLPKDRFSAERLKGVDSTLKIQPAKLEDSAVYLCASTPRRTDTQYFGPGTRLTVL.

Only one count was recorded for this clone. CDR3 sequence reads: CASSLSNRGNSPLHF. The DNA of the CDR3 is TGTGCCAGCAGTTTATCGAACAGGGGCAATTCACCCCTCCACTTT. V usage is TRBV27 and J usage is TRBJ1-6, with TRBD1 identical over 7 bases. With V trimmed by 0 bases and J by 7 bases, 3 bases remained unmatched. The CDR3 has 15 residues. From germline, CDR1 is MNHEY and CDR2 SMNVEV (reference sequence).

This clone was recorded only once. The V and J genes are TRBV10-3 and TRBJ1-5; 9 nucleotides agree with TRBD1. Per germline, CDR1 ENHRY and CDR2 SYGVKD. The CDR3 has 14 amino acids. With V trimmed by 6 bases and J by 2 bases, 2 bases remained unmatched. The CDR3 sequence: CAIRGDRGNQPQHF. In DNA, the CDR3 is TGTGCCATCAGGGGGGACAGGGGCAATCAGCCCCAGCATTTT.

The chain carries TRBV5-8 and TRBJ2-7, with TRBD2 identical over 7 bases. The junction had 9 bases not matched to a gene; V was cut back by 3 bases and J by 6 bases. CDR3 size: 14 residues. CDR1 and CDR2 from the germline V gene are SGHTS and YDEGEE. The DNA for the CDR3 is TGTGCCAGCAGCTGGACGGCGGGGGTCCCCGAGCAGTACTTC. Encoded protein: CASSWTAGVPEQYF.

This clone was picked up one time. This chain joins TRBV6-5 and TRBJ2-7; perhaps TRBD1 as D (6 bases). Trimming stripped 2 bases from V and 2 bases from J, with 10 bases between. In germline, CDR1 is MNHEY, CDR2 SVGAGI. CDR3 length equals 14 residues. The CDR3: CASSYLQGTYEQYF. In nucleotides, the CDR3 is TGTGCCAGCAGTTACCTCCAGGGGACCTACGAGCAGTACTTC.

This chain joins TRBV9 and TRBJ2-3; 10 nucleotides match TRBD2. This CDR3 has 15 residues. Germline lookup yields CDR1 SGDLS and CDR2 YYNGEE. V shed 5 bases and J 0 bases; nucleotides not matched to a gene: 3. CDR3 sequence reads: CASSKREGSTDTQYF. The CDR3 DNA is TGTGCCAGCAGTAAGCGGGAGGGAAGCACAGATACGCAGTATTTT.

The chain uses TRBV4-1 and TRBJ1-4; no clear D gene. From germline, CDR1 is MGHRA and CDR2 YSYEKL. V lost 2 bases, J lost 5 bases, and 9 bases lay in between. CDR3 length: 14 residues. The CDR3 coding sequence is TGCGCCAGCAGCCAAAGACAACGGAATGAAAAACTGTTTTTT. The encoded protein is CASSQRQRNEKLFF.

About this clone: A junction boundary mismatches the germline segment, possibly from a read error. Within the sample, other DNA sequences also encode this same CDR3. The rearrangement links TRBV11-1 to TRBJ2-2, with 8 bases matching TRBD2. From germline, CDR1 is SGHAT and CDR2 FQDESV (reference sequence). The CDR3 consists of 16 residues. The CDR3 spells CASSSRRTSYTGELFF. The CDR3 DNA reads TGTGCCAGCAGCTCCCGGAGGACTAGCTACACCGGGGAACTGTTTTTT.

The chain uses TRBV7-9 and TRBJ2-7; the D gene is possibly TRBD2 (6 bases). Trimming removed 4 bases at V and 0 bases at J, with 16 bases between. This CDR3 is built from 16 residues. Germline V lookup: CDR1 SEHNR, CDR2 FQNEAQ (reference sequence). The CDR3 sequence: CASSSPGGRNSYEQYF. The CDR3 nucleotides read TGTGCCAGCAGCTCTCCCGGGGGAAGAAACTCCTACGAGCAGTACTTC.

This chain links TRBV18 with TRBJ2-2, with TRBD1 as a possible D gene (5 bases). The CDR3 length is 16 residues. Per germline, CDR1 KGHSH and CDR2 LQKENI. V lost 0 bases and J lost 4, with 12 bases in between. Written as DNA, the CDR3 is TGTGCCAGCTCACCACCGCCAGGGTCGGTCACCGGGGAGCTGTTTTTT. It encodes CASSPPPGSVTGELFF.

The chain is built from TRBV6-1 and TRBJ2-5, with 8 bases that match TRBD2. The J call may be wrong; the DNA end is better matched by TRBJ2-7. The CDR3 sequence is 14 residues long. CDR1 MNHNS and CDR2 SASEGT come from the germline V gene. The CDR3 DNA is TGTGCCAGCAGTGAACGGGGGGGCCCGTACGAGCAGTACTTC. Its protein is CASSERGGPYEQYF.

The rearrangement joins TRBV6-5 to TRBJ2-7; TRBD2 is a possible D gene (5 bases). The CDR3 length is 12 residues. CDR1 is MNHEY and CDR2 is SVGAGI in the germline V gene. V lost 8 bases and J 10 bases, leaving 18 bases between the germline ends. The CDR3 nucleotides are TGTGCCAGCCCTACGGGGAAACCACCCCAGTACTTC. It is translated as CASPTGKPPQYF.

J is TRBJ2-5 and V is TRBV6-1, with 8 bases aligning to TRBD1. The CDR3 consists of 13 residues. Trimming cost V 4 bases and J 5 bases; bases outside gene matches: 3. Germline CDR1 reads MNHNS; CDR2 reads SASEGT. In DNA form, the CDR3 reads TGTGCCAGCAGTGTGGACAGGGTGGAGACCCAGTACTTC. Protein: CASSVDRVETQYF.